The present entry profiles one TCR beta chain with its context. This clonotype has at least ten counts. The antigen this receptor binds is unknown. Base qualities are not recorded, but no much larger clone differs from it by a single base. cDNA was synthesized by template-switch 5'RACE using a primer carrying a 10-nucleotide random unique molecular identifier by which each TCR transcript was tagged. Each sequencing run produced over 190 million TCR-beta sequences covering 15-18 subjects. The RNeasy kit was used to extract total RNA. TCR-beta VDJ regions were amplified with primers for the TCR constant region and the 5'RACE anchor, using the KAPA Real-time Library Amplification kit. A first PCR added sample indexes and Illumina adaptors, after which a second PCR increased the library yield. The roughly 650 bp TCR product was size-selected on a 2% E-gel SizeSelection system after Ampure bead purification. Before pooling, library quality was assessed on a Bioanalyzer, concentration was determined with Qubit, and library quantification was performed with the Kapa Library Quantification kit. Libraries were sequenced paired-end 2 x 150 bp on an Illumina HiSeq 2500. To increase sequence diversity, roughly 23-30% phiX was spiked into each library pool. The original pipeline was this. The quality-filtered reads were processed with the UMI-based MiGEC pipeline, whose error correction step removed more than 80% of the raw TCR sequences. VDJ genes were aligned to IMGT germline references, and each clonotype was defined by a unique CDR3 amino acid sequence together with V-J genes. Clonal expansion, Shannon diversity, and CDR3 relatedness (CalcPairwiseDistances, ClusterSamples) were evaluated with VDJtools, and phylogenetic trees were built with CLCbio workbench. Clones with at least 8 unique UMIs were defined as expanded, with this threshold being based on coefficient-of-variation modelling across technical triplicates. TCRdb handled the public reads itself, with Q25 trimming in fastp and clone calling in MiXCR, and kept productive beta chains. Each entry merges the rows of one CDR3 protein and shows their most common DNA and genes. The V and J calls here are based on TCRdb, not the publication. The sample table lists tens of thousands of distinct CDR3 sequences, approximately 2.4% of them with a count of one. Jointly, the top ten make up over 0.95% of the sample.

For unsorted PBMC libraries, 2 million PBMCs were used after storage in RNAlater at -80 degrees C until RNA extraction. Multiple sclerosis patients were enrolled in a US clinical protocol evaluating disease progression by magnetic resonance imaging. Peripheral blood was subjected to Ficoll-Hypaque density gradient centrifugation to isolate PBMCs, which were then cryopreserved in liquid nitrogen. These data come from a study of neurological immune-mediated disorders (dated by TCRdb to between 2018 and 2020). For the wider study: Among the roughly 34 multiple sclerosis patients, relapsing-remitting MS was present in roughly 30 and secondary progressive MS was present in 3. The 95 to 120 TCR-beta libraries included longitudinal samples, technical triplicates and paired sorted CD4+ and CD8+ T-cell subsets alongside PBMC samples. Peripheral blood TCR-beta repertoires from patients with HTLV-I-associated myelopathy (HAM/TSP), patients with multiple sclerosis, and healthy controls were compared in the study using UMI-based sequencing. The cohort included about 70 subjects: some 14 with HAM/TSP, approximately 34 with multiple sclerosis, and 20 or so healthy controls. Paper-wide results and their limitations: Across subjects, expanded clones never shared an identical CDR3 amino acid sequence, which suggests that the TCR-beta repertoires in every group were private. TCR clonal expansion was highest in HAM/TSP patients and lowest in MS patients, with MS patients falling below even healthy controls. In a phylogenetic analysis, the repertoires of 18 out of 34 MS patients fell into a single cluster of related CDR3 sequences, pointing to a possible signature at the repertoire level. The MS cluster was not associated with any clinical or MRI features, and the authors stated that larger cohorts are needed.

In the germline V gene (reference sequence), CDR1 corresponds to LNHNV and CDR2 to YYDKDF. V was cut back by 0 bases and J by 5 bases, leaving a gap of 7 bases between them. The CDR3 contains 14 residues, cysteine and phenylalanine counted. Only the CDR3 portion is preserved as DNA: 42 bases, with reading frame beginning at the first base. This receptor was taken from a woman between 25 and 40 years old with multiple sclerosis. The V and J segments used are TRBV15 and TRBJ1-4; the best D guess is TRBD1, with 6 bases matching. Sequenced: PBMCs. The CDR3 here reads CATSREQGNEKLFF. In nucleotides, the sequence is TGTGCCACCAGCAGAGAACAGGGCAATGAAAAACTGTTTTTT.